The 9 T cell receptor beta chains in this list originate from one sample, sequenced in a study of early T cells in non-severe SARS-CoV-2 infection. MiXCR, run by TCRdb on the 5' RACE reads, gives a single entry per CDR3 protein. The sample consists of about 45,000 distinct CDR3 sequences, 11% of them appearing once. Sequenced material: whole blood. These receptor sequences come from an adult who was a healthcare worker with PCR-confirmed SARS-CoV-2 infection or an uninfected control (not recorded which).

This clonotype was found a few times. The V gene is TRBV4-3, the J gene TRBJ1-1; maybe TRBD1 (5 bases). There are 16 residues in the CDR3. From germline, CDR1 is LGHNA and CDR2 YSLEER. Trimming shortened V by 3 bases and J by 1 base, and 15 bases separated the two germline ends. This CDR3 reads CASSQGGGFKNTEAFF. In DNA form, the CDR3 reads TGCGCCAGCAGCCAGGGGGGAGGCTTCAAGAACACTGAAGCTTTCTTT.

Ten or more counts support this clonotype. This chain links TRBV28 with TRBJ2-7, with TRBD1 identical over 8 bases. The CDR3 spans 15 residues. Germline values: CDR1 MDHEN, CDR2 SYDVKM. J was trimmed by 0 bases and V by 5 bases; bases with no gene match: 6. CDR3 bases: TGTGCCAGCAGTGGGGACAGGCAAAGCTCCTACGAGCAGTACTTC. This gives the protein CASSGDRQSSYEQYF.

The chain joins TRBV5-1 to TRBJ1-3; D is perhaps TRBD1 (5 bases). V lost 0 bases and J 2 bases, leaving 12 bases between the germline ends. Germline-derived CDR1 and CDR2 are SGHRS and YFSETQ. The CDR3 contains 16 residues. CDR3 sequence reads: CASSLAPGPTGNTIYF. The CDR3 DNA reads TGCGCCAGCAGCTTGGCCCCGGGGCCGACTGGAAACACCATATATTTT.

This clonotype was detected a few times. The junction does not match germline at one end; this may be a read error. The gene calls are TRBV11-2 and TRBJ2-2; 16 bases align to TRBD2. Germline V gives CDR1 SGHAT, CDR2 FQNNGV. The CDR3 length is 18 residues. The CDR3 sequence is CVSSLAGTSGRGGGELFF. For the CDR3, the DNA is TGTGTCAGCAGCTTGGCCGGGACTAGCGGGAGGGGAGGCGGGGAGCTGTTTTTT.

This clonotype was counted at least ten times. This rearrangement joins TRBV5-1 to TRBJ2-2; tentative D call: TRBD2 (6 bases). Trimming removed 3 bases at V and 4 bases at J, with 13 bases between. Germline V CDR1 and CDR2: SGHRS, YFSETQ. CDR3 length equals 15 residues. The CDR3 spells CASSSSGLSTGELFF. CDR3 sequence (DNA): TGCGCCAGCAGCTCCTCGGGACTCTCCACCGGGGAGCTGTTTTTT.

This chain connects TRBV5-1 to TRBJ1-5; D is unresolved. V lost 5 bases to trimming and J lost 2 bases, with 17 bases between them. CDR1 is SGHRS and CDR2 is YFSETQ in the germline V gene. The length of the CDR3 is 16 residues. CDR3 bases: TGCGCCAGCAGTTTAGGCGCAGTGGGTGGCAATCAGCCCCAGCATTTT. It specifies CASSLGAVGGNQPQHF.

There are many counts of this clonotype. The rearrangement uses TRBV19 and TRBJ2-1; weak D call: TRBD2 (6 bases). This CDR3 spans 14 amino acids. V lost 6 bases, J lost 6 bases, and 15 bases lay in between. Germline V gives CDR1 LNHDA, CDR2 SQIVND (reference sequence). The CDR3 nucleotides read TGTGCCAGTAGGCTCCTGGACTACCCCAATGAGCAGTTCTTC. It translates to CASRLLDYPNEQFF.

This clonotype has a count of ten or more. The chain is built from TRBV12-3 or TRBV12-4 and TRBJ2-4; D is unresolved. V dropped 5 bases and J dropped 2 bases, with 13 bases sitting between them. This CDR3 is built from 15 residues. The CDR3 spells CASSRVEAPKNIQYF. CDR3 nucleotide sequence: TGTGCCAGCAGTCGGGTCGAAGCCCCCAAAAACATTCAGTACTTC.

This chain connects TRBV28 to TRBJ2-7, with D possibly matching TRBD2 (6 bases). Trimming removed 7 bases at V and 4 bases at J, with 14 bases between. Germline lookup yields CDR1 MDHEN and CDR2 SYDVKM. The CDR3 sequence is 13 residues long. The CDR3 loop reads CASTHGGGYEQYF. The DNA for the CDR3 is TGTGCCAGCACTCACGGAGGAGGGTACGAGCAGTACTTC.